Below are 9 T cell receptor beta chains sequenced from a single sample in a study of patients and donors after allogeneic stem cell transplantation. TCRdb processed the RT-PCR reads anew with MiXCR; each CDR3 protein has one entry. The top ten hold 6.5% to 7.5% of the sample, which has hundreds of thousands of distinct CDR3 sequences, under 20% seen once. The sequenced sample consisted of blood, either unsorted or a sorted T cell fraction (not recorded which). The receptor source for this set is a human donor who was either an allogeneic HSCT recipient or a stem cell or donor lymphocyte infusion donor (not recorded which). It is not recorded whose cells these are; they may come from a transplant donor.

This sequence joins TRBV10-3 and TRBJ2-7; D is ambiguous. The CDR3 runs to 11 residues. V lost 4 bases and J lost 4, with 5 bases in between. Germline CDR1 ENHRY, CDR2 SYGVKD. DNA of the CDR3: TGTGCCATCAGTGTTAATTACGAGCAGTACTTC. This sequence encodes CAISVNYEQYF.

This clonotype has just a few counts. The chain employs TRBV11-3 and TRBJ1-1, with D maybe TRBD1 (6 bases). This CDR3 is 14 amino acids long. Germline V CDR1 and CDR2: SGHNT, YENEEA. Trimming cost V 5 bases and J 5 bases, with 15 bases left between them. CDR3 sequence (DNA): TGTGCCAGCAGCGCGACAGGTCTCGTAACTGAAGCTTTCTTT. Amino acids: CASSATGLVTEAFF.

Of note for this clonotype: A read error is possible here, since a much larger clone lies one base away. The final CDR3 position lacks the conserved phenylalanine or tryptophan, pointing to a likely read error. This chain connects TRBV12-3 or TRBV12-4 to TRBJ2-7; no clear D gene. The CDR3 extends over 14 amino acids. V dropped 3 bases and J dropped 2 bases, with 11 bases sitting between them. The DNA for the CDR3 is TGTGCCAGCAGTTTGGGTTACGGACCCTACGAGCAGTACTCC. The encoded protein is CASSLGYGPYEQYS.

There are a few counts of this clonotype. This chain joins TRBV12-3 or TRBV12-4 and TRBJ1-3, with D possibly TRBD1 on 5 matching bases. V dropped 3 bases and J dropped 4 bases, with 19 bases sitting between them. This CDR3 is 17 amino acids long. The CDR3 nucleotides are TGTGCCAGCAGTTTCCGGGGACGGAGGACACTCGGAAACACCATATATTTT. Translating it yields CASSFRGRRTLGNTIYF.

Only a few counts were recorded for this clonotype. The rearrangement joins TRBV6-2 or TRBV6-3 to TRBJ2-3; D may correspond to TRBD1 or TRBD2 (5 bases each). Germline lookup yields CDR1 MNHEY and CDR2 SVGEGT. Trimming cost V 4 bases and J 4 bases, with 6 bases left between them. The CDR3 sequence is 12 residues long. In DNA, the CDR3 is TGTGCCAGCAGTTCGGGACCAGATACGCAGTATTTT. This encodes CASSSGPDTQYF.

Concerning this clonotype itself: Mismatch with germline at one junction end may stem from a read error. This CDR3 is CSARGLAGGSNEQYF. The CDR3 DNA reads as TGCAGTGCTAGAGGGCTAGCGGGAGGCTCCAACGAGCAGTACTTC. The chain uses TRBV20-1 and TRBJ2-7, with TRBD2 matching 11 bases. The CDR3 contains 15 residues. From germline, CDR1 is DFQATT and CDR2 SNEGSKA (reference sequence).

Only a few counts were recorded for this clonotype. The J gene is TRBJ2-3, the V gene TRBV20-1; D remains unclear. Between the trimmed V and J ends, which lost 3 bases and 5 bases, there was a span of 3 bases. The CDR3 sequence is 10 residues long. The germline V gene encodes CDR1 DFQATT and CDR2 SNEGSKA (reference sequence). CDR3 DNA sequence: TGCAGTGCTAGTGTAGATACGCAGTATTTT. As protein: CSASVDTQYF.

This clonotype was seen just once. The chain couples TRBV20-1 to TRBJ2-1; possible D gene TRBD2, 7 bases. The CDR3 extends over 14 amino acids. Germline V lookup: CDR1 DFQATT, CDR2 SNEGSKA (reference sequence). CDR3 nucleotides: TGCAGCGGTTACGGAGGGGGGGCCGTCAATGAGCAGTTCTTC. Residues: CSGYGGGAVNEQFF.

This clonotype was recorded many times. V gene TRBV24-1 combines with J gene TRBJ2-5; D gene uncertain. The germline V gene has CDR1 KGHDR and CDR2 SFDVKD. V was trimmed by 4 bases and J by 5 bases, leaving 13 bases between them. This CDR3 comprises 14 residues. The CDR3 coding sequence is TGTGCCACCAGTGAATGTTGGCGGTGGGAGACCCAGTACTTC. It yields the protein CATSECWRWETQYF.